This record concerns one TCR beta chain sequence. As yet, its antigen is unknown. The length of the CDR3 is 16 residues. Germline V gene lookup returns CDR1 LNHDA and CDR2 SQIVND (reference sequence). V gave up 5 bases and J gave up 2 bases; unmatched junction bases: 5. Some clones are missing from TCRdb's copy, which holds only in-frame ones; the method was immunoSEQ multiplex PCR. The table lists 150,000 to 180,000 clones, less than 90% of them singletons. This entry comes from a study of cytomegalovirus exposure and HLA in healthy donors. Whole-study findings and limits: TCR beta chains numbering some 160 were designated cytomegalovirus-associated.

This TCR was recovered from a man between 18 and 29 years old in good health and CMV-seropositive. Source material: PBMCs. This chain uses TRBV19 with TRBJ2-7; 14 bases line up with TRBD2. This chain's CDR3 is CASSSGLAGDAYEQYF. The CDR3 DNA is TGTGCCAGTAGTTCGGGACTAGCGGGAGACGCCTACGAGCAGTACTTC.